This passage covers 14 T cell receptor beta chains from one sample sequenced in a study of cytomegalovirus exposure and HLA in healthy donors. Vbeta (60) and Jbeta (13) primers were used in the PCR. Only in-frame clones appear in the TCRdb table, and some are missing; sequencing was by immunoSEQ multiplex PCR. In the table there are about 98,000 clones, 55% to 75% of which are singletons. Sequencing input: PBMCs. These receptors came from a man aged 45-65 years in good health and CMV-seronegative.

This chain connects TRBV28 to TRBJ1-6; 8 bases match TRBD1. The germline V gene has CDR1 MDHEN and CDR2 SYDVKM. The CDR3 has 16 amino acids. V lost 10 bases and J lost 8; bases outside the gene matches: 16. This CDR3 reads CATGTPGTGLDSPLHF. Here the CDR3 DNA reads TGTGCCACTGGAACGCCCGGGACAGGCCTAGATTCACCCCTCCACTTT.

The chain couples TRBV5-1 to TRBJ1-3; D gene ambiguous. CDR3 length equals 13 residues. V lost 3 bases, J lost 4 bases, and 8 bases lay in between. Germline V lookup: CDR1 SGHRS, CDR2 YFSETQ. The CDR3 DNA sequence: TGCGCCAGCAGCTCCCTCCCCGGAAACACCATATATTTT. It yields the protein CASSSLPGNTIYF.

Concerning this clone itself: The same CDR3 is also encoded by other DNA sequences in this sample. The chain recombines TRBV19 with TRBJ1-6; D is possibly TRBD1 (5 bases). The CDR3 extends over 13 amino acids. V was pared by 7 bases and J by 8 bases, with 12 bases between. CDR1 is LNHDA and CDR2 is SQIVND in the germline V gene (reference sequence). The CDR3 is CASTVGPYSPLHF. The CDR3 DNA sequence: TGTGCCAGTACGGTGGGGCCTTATTCACCCCTCCACTTT.

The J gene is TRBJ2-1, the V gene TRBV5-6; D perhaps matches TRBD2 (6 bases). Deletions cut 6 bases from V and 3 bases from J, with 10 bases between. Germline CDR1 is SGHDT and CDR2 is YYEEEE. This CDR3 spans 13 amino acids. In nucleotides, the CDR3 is TGTGCCAGCAAACCAGCGGGCTACAATGAGCAGTTCTTC. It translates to CASKPAGYNEQFF.

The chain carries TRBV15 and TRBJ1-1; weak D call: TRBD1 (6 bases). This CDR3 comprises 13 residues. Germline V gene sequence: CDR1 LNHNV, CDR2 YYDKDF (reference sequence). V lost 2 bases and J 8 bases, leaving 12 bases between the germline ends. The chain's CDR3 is CATSRPKGTEAFF. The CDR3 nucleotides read TGTGCCACCAGCAGACCAAAAGGGACAGAAGCTTTCTTT.

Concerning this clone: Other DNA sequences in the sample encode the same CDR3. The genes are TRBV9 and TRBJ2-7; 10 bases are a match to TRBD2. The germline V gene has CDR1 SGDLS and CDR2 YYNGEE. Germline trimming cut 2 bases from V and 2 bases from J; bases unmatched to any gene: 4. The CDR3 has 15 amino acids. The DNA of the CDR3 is TGTGCCAGCAGCGTTGGACTAGCGGAGACCTACGAGCAGTACTTC. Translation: CASSVGLAETYEQYF.

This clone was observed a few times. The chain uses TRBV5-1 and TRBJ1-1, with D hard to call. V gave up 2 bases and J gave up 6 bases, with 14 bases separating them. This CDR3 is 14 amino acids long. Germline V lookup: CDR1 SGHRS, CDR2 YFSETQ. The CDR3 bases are TGCGCCAGCAGCTTAGGTATTCAGGATGCTGAAGCTTTCTTT. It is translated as CASSLGIQDAEAFF.

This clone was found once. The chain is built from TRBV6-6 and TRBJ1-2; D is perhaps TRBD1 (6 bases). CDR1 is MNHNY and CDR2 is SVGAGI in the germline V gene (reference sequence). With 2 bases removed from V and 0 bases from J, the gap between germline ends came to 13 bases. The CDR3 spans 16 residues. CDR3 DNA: TGTGCCAGCAGTTACACCGTGACAGGCACTAACTATGGCTACACCTTC. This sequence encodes CASSYTVTGTNYGYTF.

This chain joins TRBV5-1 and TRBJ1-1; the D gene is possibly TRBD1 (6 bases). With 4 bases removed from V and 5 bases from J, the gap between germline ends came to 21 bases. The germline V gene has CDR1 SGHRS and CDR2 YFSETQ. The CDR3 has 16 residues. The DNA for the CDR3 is TGCGCCAGCAGCGCAAGCCCCGGGACAAAAAATACTGAAGCTTTCTTT. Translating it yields CASSASPGTKNTEAFF.

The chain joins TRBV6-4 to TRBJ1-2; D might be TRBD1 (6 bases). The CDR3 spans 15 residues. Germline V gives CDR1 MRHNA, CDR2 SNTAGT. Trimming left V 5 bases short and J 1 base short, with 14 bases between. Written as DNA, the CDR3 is TGTGCCAGCAGTTCGTCGCCAGGGGATAACTATGGCTACACCTTC. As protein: CASSSSPGDNYGYTF.

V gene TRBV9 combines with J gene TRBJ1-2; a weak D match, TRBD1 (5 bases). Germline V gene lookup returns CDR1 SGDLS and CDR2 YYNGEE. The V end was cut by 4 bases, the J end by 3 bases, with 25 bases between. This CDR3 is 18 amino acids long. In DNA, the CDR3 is TGTGCCAGCAGCCCGAGATTGTGGGGGGGAGGGGCGGACTATGGCTACACCTTC. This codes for CASSPRLWGGGADYGYTF. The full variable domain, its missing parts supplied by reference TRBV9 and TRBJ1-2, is DSGVTQTPKHLITATGQRVTLRCSPRSGDLSVYWYQQSLDQGLQFLIQYYNGEERAKGNILERFSAQQFPDLHSELNLSSLELGDSALYFCASSPRLWGGGADYGYTFGSGTRLTVV.

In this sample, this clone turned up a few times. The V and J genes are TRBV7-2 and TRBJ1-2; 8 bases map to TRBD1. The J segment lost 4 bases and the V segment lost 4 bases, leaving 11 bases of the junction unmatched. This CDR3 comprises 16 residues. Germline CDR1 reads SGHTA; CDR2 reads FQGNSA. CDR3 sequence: CASSSTWDRSIYGYTF. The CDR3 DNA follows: TGTGCCAGCAGCTCGACATGGGACAGGTCAATCTATGGCTACACCTTC.

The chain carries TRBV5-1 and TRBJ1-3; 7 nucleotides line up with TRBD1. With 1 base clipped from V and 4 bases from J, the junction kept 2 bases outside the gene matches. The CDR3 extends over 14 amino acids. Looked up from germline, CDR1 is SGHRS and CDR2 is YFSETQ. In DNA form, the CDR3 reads TGCGCCAGCAGCTTGACAGGGGAAGGAAACACCATATATTTT. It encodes CASSLTGEGNTIYF.

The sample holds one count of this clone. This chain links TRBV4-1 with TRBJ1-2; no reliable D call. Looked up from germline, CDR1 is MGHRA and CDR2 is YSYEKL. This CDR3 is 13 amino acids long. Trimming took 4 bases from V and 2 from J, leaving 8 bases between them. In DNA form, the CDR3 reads TGCGCCAGCAGCCCCGAACAGAACTATGGCTACACCTTC. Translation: CASSPEQNYGYTF.